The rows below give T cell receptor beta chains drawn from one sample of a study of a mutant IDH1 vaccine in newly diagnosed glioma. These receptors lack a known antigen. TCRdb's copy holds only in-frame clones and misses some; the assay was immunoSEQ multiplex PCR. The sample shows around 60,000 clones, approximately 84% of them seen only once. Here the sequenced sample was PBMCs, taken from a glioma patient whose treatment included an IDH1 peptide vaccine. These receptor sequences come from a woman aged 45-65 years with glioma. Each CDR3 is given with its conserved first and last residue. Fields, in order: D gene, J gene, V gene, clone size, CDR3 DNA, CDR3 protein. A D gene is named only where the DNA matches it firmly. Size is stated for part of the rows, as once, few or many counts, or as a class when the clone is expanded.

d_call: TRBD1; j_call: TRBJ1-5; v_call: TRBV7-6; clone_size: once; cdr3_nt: TGTGCCAGCAGCTTAACGAGGACAGGGGGGAATCAGCCCCAGCATTTT; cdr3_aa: CASSLTRTGGNQPQHF
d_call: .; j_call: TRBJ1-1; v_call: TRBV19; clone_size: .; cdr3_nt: TGTGCCAGTAGTACCGAATCAAGGAGGGCTACTGAAGCTTTCTTT; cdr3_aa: CASSTESRRATEAFF
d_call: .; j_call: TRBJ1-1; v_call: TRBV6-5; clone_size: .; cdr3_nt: TGTGCCAGCAGTTACGACGTGGTGGGGGCTGAAGCTTTCTTT; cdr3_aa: CASSYDVVGAEAFF
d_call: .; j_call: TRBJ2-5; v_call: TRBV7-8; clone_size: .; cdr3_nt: TGTGCCAGCAGCTCTCGCCTAGAGACCCAGTACTTC; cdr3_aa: CASSSRLETQYF
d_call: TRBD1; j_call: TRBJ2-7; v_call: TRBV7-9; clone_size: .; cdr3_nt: TGTGCCAGCAGCTCCTCCTGGGGGGACAGGGTATCCTACGAGCAGTACTTC; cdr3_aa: CASSSSWGDRVSYEQYF
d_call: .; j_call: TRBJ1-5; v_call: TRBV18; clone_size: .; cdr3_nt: TGTGCCAGCTCACCGGGACCGGGATCCAATCAGCCCCAGCATTTT; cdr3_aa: CASSPGPGSNQPQHF
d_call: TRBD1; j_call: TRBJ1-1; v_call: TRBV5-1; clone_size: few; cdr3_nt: TGCGCCAGCAGCTTGGGCCAGGGGGCCACTGAAGCTTTCTTT; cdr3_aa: CASSLGQGATEAFF
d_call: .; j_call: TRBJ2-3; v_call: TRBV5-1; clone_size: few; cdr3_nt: TGCGCCAGCAGCTTGGAAGACCGAACCACAGATACGCAGTATTTT; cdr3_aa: CASSLEDRTTDTQYF
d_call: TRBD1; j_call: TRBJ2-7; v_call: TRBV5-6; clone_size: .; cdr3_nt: TGTGCCAGCAGCCCCGACAGGGACTACGAGCAGTACTTC; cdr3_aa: CASSPDRDYEQYF
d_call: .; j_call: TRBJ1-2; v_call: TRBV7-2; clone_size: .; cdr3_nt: TGTGCCAGCAGCTTGGCGGAGGGGATCGGCCGTGGCTACACCTTC; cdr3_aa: CASSLAEGIGRGYTF
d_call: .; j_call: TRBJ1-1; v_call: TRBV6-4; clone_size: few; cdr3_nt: TGTGCCAGCAGTTTAACAGGGACGACTGAAGCTTTCTTT; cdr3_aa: CASSLTGTTEAFF
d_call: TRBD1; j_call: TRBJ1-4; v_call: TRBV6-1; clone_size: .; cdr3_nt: TGTGCCAGCAGTCGAGGGACAGGTTTTGAAAAACTGTTTTTT; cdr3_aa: CASSRGTGFEKLFF
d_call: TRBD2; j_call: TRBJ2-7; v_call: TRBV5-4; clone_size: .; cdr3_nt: TGTGCCAGCAGCTTTCGACTCGGAGCTAGCGGGCGCTCCTACGAGCAGTACTTC; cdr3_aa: CASSFRLGASGRSYEQYF
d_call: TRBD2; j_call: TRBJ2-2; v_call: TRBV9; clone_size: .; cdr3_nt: TGTGCCAGCAGCTGGAGCGGGGGGCCTAAGAACACCGGGGAGCTGTTTTTT; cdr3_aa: CASSWSGGPKNTGELFF
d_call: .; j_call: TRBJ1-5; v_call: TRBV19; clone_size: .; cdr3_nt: TGTGCCAGTTCGACCTATTTCGACAGCAATCAGCCCCAGCATTTT; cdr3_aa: CASSTYFDSNQPQHF
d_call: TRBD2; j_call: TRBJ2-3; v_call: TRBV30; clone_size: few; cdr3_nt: TGTGCCTGGAGTGTACTAAGCGGGGGGGAAGATACGCAGTATTTT; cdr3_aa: CAWSVLSGGEDTQYF
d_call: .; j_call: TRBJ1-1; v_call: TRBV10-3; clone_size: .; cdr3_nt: TGTGCCGCCTCGGGGACCGCGAACACTGAAGCTTTCTTT; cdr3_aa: CAASGTANTEAFF
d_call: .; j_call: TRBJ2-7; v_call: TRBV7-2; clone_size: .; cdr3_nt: TGTGCCAGCAGCTTTACCGGTCAGGGGTCCTACGAGCAGTACTTC; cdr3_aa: CASSFTGQGSYEQYF
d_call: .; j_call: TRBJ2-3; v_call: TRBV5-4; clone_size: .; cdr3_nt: TGTGCCAGCAGCAGTTTCGCAACAGATACGCAGTATTTT; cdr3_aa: CASSSFATDTQYF
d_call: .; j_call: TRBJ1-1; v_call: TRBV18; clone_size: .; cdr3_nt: TGTGCCAGCTCATCCGGGCAGCCTGAAGCTTTCTTT; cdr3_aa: CASSSGQPEAFF
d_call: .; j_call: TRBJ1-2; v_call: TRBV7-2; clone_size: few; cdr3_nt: TGTGCCAGCAGCTTTAAGGGGGGCGGCGGCTACACCTTC; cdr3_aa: CASSFKGGGGYTF
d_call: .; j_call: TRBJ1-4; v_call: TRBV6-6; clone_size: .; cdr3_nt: TGTGCCAGCGGCAGGGAAGGGTCTAATGAAAAACTGTTTTTT; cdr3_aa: CASGREGSNEKLFF
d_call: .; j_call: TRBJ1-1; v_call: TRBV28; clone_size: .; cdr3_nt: TGTGCCAGCAGTTTTGTTCGGGGAATGAACACTGAAGCTTTCTTT; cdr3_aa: CASSFVRGMNTEAFF